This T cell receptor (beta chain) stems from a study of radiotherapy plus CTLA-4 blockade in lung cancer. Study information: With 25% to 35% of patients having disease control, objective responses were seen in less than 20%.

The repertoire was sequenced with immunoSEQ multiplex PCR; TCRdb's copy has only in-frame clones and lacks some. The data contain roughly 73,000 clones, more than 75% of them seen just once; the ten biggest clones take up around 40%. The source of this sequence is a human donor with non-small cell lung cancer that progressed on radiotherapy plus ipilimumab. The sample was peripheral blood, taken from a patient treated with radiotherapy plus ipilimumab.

The CDR3 nucleotides are TGTGCCAGCAGCGCGGGACAGCCCCAGGGAGGCTACACCTTC. This sequence encodes CASSAGQPQGGYTF. This sequence joins TRBV7-8 and TRBJ1-2; 7 positions agree with TRBD1. The CDR3 length is 14 residues. V was clipped by 5 bases and J by 8 bases; unmatched bases: 11. Per germline, CDR1 SGHVS and CDR2 FQNEAQ.